Following are 10 T cell receptor beta chains from one sample sequenced in a study of human T cells and chemical hapten exposure. TCRdb re-called the RACE reads with MiXCR, one entry per CDR3 protein. The profile shows approximately 71,000 distinct CDR3 sequences, over 8.5% of them singletons. Specified time point: patch test 3, about 24 weeks after DPC sensitization. The treatment is: therapeutic diphenylcyclopropenone sensitization with weekly scalp DPC. The sample was whole blood, taken in connection with sensitization to the hapten diphenylcyclopropenone (DPC). All receptors come from a woman aged 45-65 years with alopecia areata. Some clones in this sample may be carry-over from other donors' samples.

The sample holds many counts of this clonotype. The chain uses TRBV18 and TRBJ1-5, with 9 bases aligning to TRBD1. With 3 bases clipped from V and 3 bases from J, the junction kept 3 bases outside the gene matches. CDR3 length equals 15 residues. Germline values: CDR1 KGHSH, CDR2 LQKENI. The CDR3: CASSPRDRDNQPQHF. CDR3 nucleotides: TGTGCCAGCTCACCCAGGGACAGGGACAATCAGCCCCAGCATTTT. Supplemented by reference TRBV18 and TRBJ1-5, the full variable domain reads NAGVMQNPRHLVRRRGQEARLRCSPMKGHSHVYWYRQLPEEGLKFMVYLQKENIIDESGMPKERFSAEFPKEGPSILRIQQVVRGDSAAYFCASSPRDRDNQPQHFGDGTRLSIL.

This clonotype has more than one count but fewer than ten. The rearrangement joins TRBV7-9 to TRBJ2-1; 8 nucleotides match TRBD2. Trimming took 2 bases from V and 7 from J; bases not matched to a gene: 4. This CDR3 is built from 14 residues. From germline, CDR1 is SEHNR and CDR2 FQNEAQ (reference sequence). CDR3: CASSLRASGNEQFF. CDR3 nucleotide sequence: TGTGCCAGCAGCTTAAGGGCTAGCGGGAATGAGCAGTTCTTC. The whole variable domain, filled in from reference TRBV7-9 and TRBJ2-1, reads DTGVSQNPRHKITKRGQNVTFRCDPISEHNRLYWYRQTLGQGPEFLTYFQNEAQLEKSRLLSDRFSAERPKGSFSTLEIQRTEQGDSAMYLCASSLRASGNEQFFGPGTRLTVL.

In this sample, this clonotype turned up a few times. The chain carries TRBV20-1 and TRBJ2-7, with D maybe TRBD2 (5 bases). The germline V gene encodes CDR1 DFQATT and CDR2 SNEGSKA (reference sequence). The V end was cut by 0 bases, the J end by 9 bases, with 12 bases between. The CDR3 consists of 12 residues. DNA of the CDR3: TGCAGTGCTAGAGATCTAGCCGCTATGCAGTACTTC. Protein sequence: CSARDLAAMQYF.

This clonotype was picked up a small number of times. The chain combines TRBV29-1 with TRBJ2-7; D uncertain. V was cut by 5 bases and J by 4 bases, with 12 bases left in between. The CDR3 has 12 amino acids. The germline CDR1 and CDR2 sequences are SQVTM and ANQGSEA. The CDR3 loop reads CSVKIAGYEQYF. The CDR3 DNA is TGCAGCGTTAAGATCGCCGGATACGAGCAGTACTTC.

This clonotype was found a few times. The CDR3 sequence: CASSSPPLSSYNEQFF. The CDR3 DNA follows: TGTGCCAGCAGCTCACCCCCCCTGAGCTCCTACAATGAGCAGTTCTTC. The chain links TRBV11-1 to TRBJ2-1; D unresolved. Trimming shortened V by 4 bases and J by 0 bases, and 13 bases separated the two germline ends. CDR1 SGHAT and CDR2 FQDESV come from the germline V gene (reference sequence). CDR3 size: 16 residues.

This clonotype was seen many times. V and J are TRBV7-2 and TRBJ1-2; no reliable D call. Germline CDR1 and CDR2: SGHTA and FQGNSA. V lost 7 bases and J lost 8, with 14 bases in between. The CDR3 runs 12 residues. The CDR3 is CASTVSPMGYTF. Written as DNA, the CDR3 is TGTGCCAGCACCGTCTCGCCAATGGGCTACACCTTC.

This clonotype was observed at least ten times. The rearrangement links TRBV19 to TRBJ1-5, with D possibly being TRBD1 (5 bases). This CDR3 comprises 14 residues. The V gene lost 6 bases and the J gene lost 0 bases, with 9 bases spanning the gap. CDR1 and CDR2 (germline): LNHDA, SQIVND (reference sequence). The CDR3 loop is CASSRDDSNQPQHF. CDR3 coding DNA: TGTGCCAGTAGCAGGGATGATAGCAATCAGCCCCAGCATTTT.

This clonotype was counted between two and nine times. The V gene is TRBV6-4, the J gene TRBJ2-1; no definite D call. Germline V gene data show CDR1 as MRHNA and CDR2 as SNTAGT. This CDR3 is built from 13 residues. V dropped 3 bases and J dropped 9 bases, with 12 bases sitting between them. The CDR3 nucleotides are TGTGCCAGCAGTGAATCAACGACGGGTGAGCAGTTCTTC. It yields the protein CASSESTTGEQFF.

Details on this clonotype: A clone one base away is much larger, so this may be a read error. The J gene is TRBJ2-4, the V gene TRBV25-1, with a tentative D call TRBD1 (6 bases). The germline V gene encodes CDR1 MGHDK and CDR2 SYGVNS. The V end lost 4 bases, the J end lost 8 bases, and 12 bases lay between the germline ends. There are 13 residues in the CDR3. As DNA, the CDR3 is TGTGCCAGCAGTGGGAACAGGGTTGACATTCAGTACTTC. It translates to CASSGNRVDIQYF.

This clonotype was seen only a few times. The rearrangement uses TRBV20-1 and TRBJ2-3, with a tentative D call TRBD2 (5 bases). From germline, CDR1 is DFQATT and CDR2 SNEGSKA (reference sequence). The CDR3 covers 12 residues. V was pared by 7 bases and J by 1 base, with 9 bases between. CDR3 amino acids: CSVGGGTDTQYF. CDR3 nucleotides: TGCAGTGTAGGAGGAGGCACAGATACGCAGTATTTT.